This TCR beta chain stems from a study of cytomegalovirus exposure and HLA in healthy donors. The CDR3 length is 17 residues. The germline V gene has CDR1 SGHAT and CDR2 FQNNGV. J was trimmed by 6 bases and V by 7 bases; bases with no gene match: 15. Method: immunoSEQ multiplex PCR; TCRdb's copy keeps in-frame clones and lacks some. The sample contains fewer than 250,000 clones, around nine tenths of which appear only once. The V call is TRBV11-2, the J call TRBJ2-3, with 11 bases fitting TRBD2. The TCR originated in a man between 18 and 29 years old in good health and CMV-seronegative. The sample comprised PBMCs. This chain's CDR3 is CASKPFLSGRAGDTQYF. DNA of the CDR3: TGTGCCAGCAAACCATTCCTTAGCGGGAGGGCCGGTGATACGCAGTATTTT.